This TCR beta chain was recovered during a study of T-cell memory formation after mild COVID-19. TCRdb re-called the 5' RACE reads with MiXCR, one entry per CDR3 protein. The table has about 350,000 distinct CDR3 sequences, less than 25% seen once; the top ten hold 21%. Germline V gene data show CDR1 as LGHNT and CDR2 as FRNRAP. This CDR3 is 13 amino acids long. V was shortened by 5 bases and J by 1 base, with 8 bases between the two germline ends. The sequenced sample was PBMCs or a T cell subset sorted from them (not recorded which). This chain uses TRBV12-5 with TRBJ1-1; no definite D call. This clonotype was obtained from a man aged 18 to 30 who had mild COVID-19 (a few samples of this study predate the infection). Cell type and time point are not known. The CDR3 coding sequence is TGTGCTAGTGGTCTGGAGCAGAACACTGAAGCTTTCTTT. Protein product: CASGLEQNTEAFF. The full variable domain, rest sourced from reference TRBV12-5 and TRBJ1-1, is DARVTQTPRHKVTEMGQEVTMRCQPILGHNTVFWYRQTMMQGLELLAYFRNRAPLDDSGMPKDRFSAEMPDATLATLKIQPSEPRDSAVYFCASGLEQNTEAFFGQGTRLTVV.